Following are 30 T cell receptor beta chains from one sample sequenced in a study of blood T cell repertoires in COVID-19 (dated by TCRdb to 2019 to 2021). The library relied on the immunoSEQ multiplex PCR assay. TCRdb obtained this table from immuneACCESS and retained in-frame rearrangements with V and J assigned. These tables miss some clones; where compared with another copy, unresolved V genes account for less than half of the shortfall, and the remainder is unexplained. This sample holds roughly 240,000 clones; about 87% were observed only once. Together, the top ten hold 2% to 2.5% of the sample. The sequenced sample was PBMCs or T cells enriched from blood (not recorded which). These TCRs come from a woman between 40 and 55 years old with acute COVID-19.

The chain recombines TRBV30 with TRBJ1-6; 7 positions agree with TRBD1. After removal of 3 bases from V and 2 bases from J, the junction contained 4 bases not matched to a gene. The germline V gene encodes CDR1 GTSNPN and CDR2 SVGIG (reference sequence). The CDR3 spans 15 residues. The CDR3: CAWSDRAAYNSPLHF. CDR3 DNA sequence: TGTGCCTGGAGCGACAGGGCCGCCTATAATTCACCCCTCCACTTT. Drawing the rest from reference TRBV30 and TRBJ1-6, the complete variable domain is SQTIHQWPATLVQPVGSPLSLECTVEGTSNPNLYWYRQAAGRGLQLLFYSVGIGQISSEVPQNLSASRPQDRQFILSSKKLLLSDSGFYLCAWSDRAAYNSPLHFGNGTRLTVT.

This chain links TRBV20-1 with TRBJ1-2; 7 bases line up with TRBD1. The CDR3 runs to 12 residues. CDR1 is DFQATT, CDR2 SNEGSKA, per germline (reference sequence). V was pared by 3 bases and J by 6 bases, with 4 bases of the junction left unmatched. The CDR3: CSASKGANGYTF. The CDR3 DNA is TGCAGTGCTAGTAAGGGGGCGAATGGCTACACCTTC.

The chain couples TRBV2 to TRBJ1-1; TRBD1 matches 7 bases. CDR1 and CDR2 (germline): SNHLY, FYNNEI. V lost 6 bases and J lost 0; bases outside the gene matches: 10. The CDR3 is 16 residues long. The CDR3 spells CASSEQGILMNTEAFF. CDR3 DNA: TGTGCCAGCAGCGAACAGGGGATCTTAATGAACACTGAAGCTTTCTTT. Drawing the rest from reference TRBV2 and TRBJ1-1, the complete variable domain is EPEVTQTPSHQVTQMGQEVILRCVPISNHLYFYWYRQILGQKVEFLVSFYNNEISEKSEIFDDQFSVERPDGSNFTLKIRSTKLEDSAMYFCASSEQGILMNTEAFFGQGTRLTVV.

The chain couples TRBV9 to TRBJ1-5; weak D call: TRBD1 (5 bases). V was pared by 4 bases and J by 5 bases, with 16 bases between. Germline CDR1 reads SGDLS; CDR2 reads YYNGEE. The CDR3 is made up of 15 amino acids. As DNA, the CDR3 is TGTGCCAGCAGCACTTCCGGGGGAAAGGATCAGCCCCAGCATTTT. It translates to CASSTSGGKDQPQHF.

The genes are TRBV9 and TRBJ1-2; 9 nucleotides agree with TRBD1. The V and J ends lost 1 base and 13 bases, in that order; junction bases with no gene match: 14. CDR1 is SGDLS, CDR2 YYNGEE, per germline. The CDR3 has 15 amino acids. The CDR3 region is CASSVTSSLQGALTF. The CDR3 DNA reads as TGTGCCAGCAGCGTAACTTCCTCCCTACAGGGGGCCCTCACCTTC.

The chain employs TRBV2 and TRBJ1-2; D gene uncertain. CDR3 size: 13 residues. Trimming cost V 6 bases and J 4 bases, with 12 bases left between them. The germline CDR1 and CDR2 sequences are SNHLY and FYNNEI. The CDR3: CASRLKEGYGYTF. The DNA of the CDR3 is TGTGCCAGCAGATTAAAGGAGGGCTATGGCTACACCTTC.

The chain recombines TRBV6-1 with TRBJ1-5; D may be TRBD1 (5 bases). This CDR3 contains 15 residues. V dropped 0 bases and J dropped 6 bases, with 12 bases sitting between them. Germline V CDR1 and CDR2: MNHNS, SASEGT. The CDR3 DNA is TGTGCCAGCAGTGAAGCGAAGGGGTTCGGTCAGCCCCAGCATTTT. It encodes CASSEAKGFGQPQHF.

This clone was found once. This rearrangement joins TRBV11-3 to TRBJ2-3, with 7 positions matching TRBD2. The V gene's germline CDR1 is SGHNT and CDR2 YENEEA. V lost 1 base to trimming and J lost 4 bases; unmatched junction nucleotides: 8. The CDR3 has 16 amino acids. For the CDR3, the DNA is TGTGCCAGCAGCTTAGGGGTAAGCGGGACGGCAGATACGCAGTATTTT. The encoded protein is CASSLGVSGTADTQYF.

J is TRBJ2-3 and V is TRBV2, with 8 bases identical to TRBD1. From germline, CDR1 is SNHLY and CDR2 FYNNEI. J was trimmed by 3 bases and V by 7 bases; bases with no gene match: 9. This CDR3 spans 15 amino acids. The CDR3 DNA reads as TGTGCCAGCACCATTCAGGGGGCTAGGACAGATACGCAGTATTTT. Amino acids: CASTIQGARTDTQYF.

The rearrangement uses TRBV19 and TRBJ2-2, with D maybe TRBD1 (7 bases). The V and J ends lost 4 bases and 6 bases respectively, with 21 bases between them. The length of the CDR3 is 17 residues. Per germline, CDR1 LNHDA and CDR2 SQIVND (reference sequence). The CDR3 region has the DNA TGTGCCAGTAGTACCCCCTCTGGCAGGGGGGTAGCCGGGGAGCTGTTTTTT. This gives the protein CASSTPSGRGVAGELFF.

In DNA form, the CDR3 reads TGTGCCAGCAGCTTACCGGGACAGGGAAATCAGCCCCAGCATTTT. This encodes CASSLPGQGNQPQHF. J is TRBJ1-5 and V is TRBV7-8; 9 bases align to TRBD1. The CDR3 has 15 amino acids. The J segment lost 4 bases and the V segment lost 2 bases, leaving 3 bases of the junction unmatched. Germline V lookup: CDR1 SGHVS, CDR2 FQNEAQ.

The V gene is TRBV21-1, the J gene TRBJ2-2; whether TRBD2, the table's D call, matches the DNA was not checked. TRBV21-1 is deemed a pseudogene. This CDR3 is built from 16 residues. The CDR3 coding sequence is TGTGCCAGCAGCAAAACGGGACTAGCGGGAGCTGGGGAGCTGTTTTTT. Residues: CASSKTGLAGAGELFF.

The J gene is TRBJ1-2, the V gene TRBV12-5, with D perhaps TRBD1 (6 bases). V lost 3 bases to trimming and J lost 8 bases, with 13 bases between them. Germline loops: CDR1 LGHNT, CDR2 FRNRAP. The CDR3 has 13 residues. DNA for the CDR3: TGTGCTAGTGGTTTTACAGGGTTATCCGGCTACACCTTC. This translates into CASGFTGLSGYTF. Together with reference TRBV12-5 and TRBJ1-2, the CDR3 gives the full variable domain: DARVTQTPRHKVTEMGQEVTMRCQPILGHNTVFWYRQTMMQGLELLAYFRNRAPLDDSGMPKDRFSAEMPDATLATLKIQPSEPRDSAVYFCASGFTGLSGYTFGSGTRLTVV.

This clone occurred once. J is TRBJ2-1 and V is TRBV2; TRBD1 aligns across 8 bases. Germline V gene data show CDR1 as SNHLY and CDR2 as FYNNEI. V gave up 7 bases and J gave up 4 bases; unmatched junction bases: 6. This CDR3 region has 14 residues. CDR3 sequence (DNA): TGTGCCAGCACTGGGACAGGCGGATACAATGAGCAGTTCTTC. Its protein product is CASTGTGGYNEQFF.

The V call is TRBV3-1 (or the pseudogene TRBV3-2), the J call TRBJ1-1; D is uncertain. This CDR3 contains 12 residues. With 1 base removed from V and 8 bases from J, the gap between germline ends came to 8 bases. CDR1 and CDR2 (germline): LGHDT, YNNKEL (reference sequence). The CDR3: CASSQGGGEAFF. The CDR3 coding sequence is TGTGCCAGCAGCCAAGGAGGTGGGGAAGCTTTCTTT.

J is TRBJ1-3 and V is TRBV10-3; D is unclear. The CDR3 length is 15 residues. Germline V gives CDR1 ENHRY, CDR2 SYGVKD. The V gene lost 0 bases and the J gene lost 1 base, with 7 bases spanning the gap. The CDR3 DNA reads TGTGCCATCAGTGAGTCACGGGTTTCTGGAAACACCATATATTTT. Its protein is CAISESRVSGNTIYF.

The chain combines TRBV11-2 with TRBJ2-1; the match to TRBD2 covers 9 bases. The CDR3 has 15 residues. Germline loops: CDR1 SGHAT, CDR2 FQNNGV. After removal of 7 bases from V and 7 bases from J, the junction contained 11 bases not matched to a gene. The CDR3 sequence is CASTSVGTSKNEQFF. CDR3 nucleotides: TGTGCCAGCACTTCCGTCGGGACTAGCAAAAATGAGCAGTTCTTC. The variable domain in full, with the rest retrieved from reference TRBV11-2 and TRBJ2-1, is EAGVAQSPRYKIIEKRQSVAFWCNPISGHATLYWYQQILGQGPKLLIQFQNNGVVDDSQLPKDRFSAERLKGVDSTLKIQPAKLEDSAVYLCASTSVGTSKNEQFFGPGTRLTVL.

The chain carries TRBV28 and TRBJ1-4; TRBD1 matches 10 bases. The CDR3 consists of 16 residues. Germline V CDR1 and CDR2: MDHEN, SYDVKM. The trim removed 5 bases at V and 8 bases at J, leaving 11 bases unmatched. CDR3 loop: CASSPAPGTGDEKLFF. DNA for the CDR3: TGTGCCAGCAGTCCCGCGCCAGGGACAGGGGACGAAAAACTGTTTTTT.

The chain links TRBV7-8 to TRBJ2-4; 7 nucleotides match TRBD1. Germline CDR1 is SGHVS and CDR2 is FQNEAQ. After removal of 4 bases from V and 9 bases from J, the junction contained 15 bases not matched to a gene. CDR3 length: 16 residues. Here the CDR3 reads CASSSTNSPGQFIQYF. The CDR3 DNA sequence: TGTGCCAGCAGCTCCACCAATTCGCCGGGACAGTTCATTCAGTACTTC.

The J gene is TRBJ2-1, the V gene TRBV3-1 (or the pseudogene TRBV3-2); no clear D. V was pared by 0 bases and J by 13 bases, with 10 bases between. The CDR3 spans 12 residues. Germline lookup yields CDR1 LGHDT and CDR2 YNNKEL (reference sequence). The CDR3 reads CASSQEPENQFF. Written as DNA, the CDR3 is TGTGCCAGCAGCCAAGAGCCAGAAAATCAGTTCTTC.

V and J are TRBV25-1 and TRBJ2-7; D unresolved. This CDR3 has 17 amino acids. The V end was cut by 1 base, the J end by 4 bases, with 20 bases between. Germline V gives CDR1 MGHDK, CDR2 SYGVNS. Here the CDR3 DNA reads TGTGCCAGCAGTGAATGTACGGCCCCCAATCGACAATACGAGCAGTACGTC. This sequence encodes CASSECTAPNRQYEQYV.

This clone has only one observation. The chain has TRBV7-9 and TRBJ1-4; D is uncertain. Trimming took 4 bases from V and 4 from J, leaving 10 bases between them. CDR1 and CDR2 from the germline V gene are SEHNR and FQNEAQ (reference sequence). The CDR3 extends over 14 amino acids. For the CDR3, the DNA is TGTGCCAGCAGCTCGGACTGGGGTAATGAAAAACTGTTTTTT. This gives the protein CASSSDWGNEKLFF.

As DNA, the CDR3 is TGTGCCAGCAGCCTCCGAGGACAGCTAGCCAAAAACATTCAGTACTTC. Amino acid sequence: CASSLRGQLAKNIQYF. This chain connects TRBV5-6 to TRBJ2-4; D is perhaps TRBD1 (6 bases). The CDR3 has 16 amino acids. Germline V lookup: CDR1 SGHDT, CDR2 YYEEEE. Trimming left V 4 bases short and J 0 bases short, with 14 bases between.

The chain links TRBV19 to TRBJ2-2; the D is unclear. The CDR3 length is 14 residues. CDR1 is LNHDA, CDR2 SQIVND, per germline (reference sequence). V lost 5 bases to trimming and J lost 5 bases, with 12 bases between them. DNA for the CDR3: TGTGCCAGTAGTCCCCTGAGTCCTACCGGGGAGCTGTTTTTT. Translated: CASSPLSPTGELFF.

This clone was seen only once. This sequence joins TRBV7-2 and TRBJ2-6; the D gene is possibly TRBD1 (5 bases). This CDR3 contains 15 residues. The germline V gene encodes CDR1 SGHTA and CDR2 FQGNSA. V was clipped by 1 base and J by 2 bases, with 6 bases between them. CDR3 coding DNA: TGTGCCAGCAGCTTAGGGGGCGCTGGGGCCAACGTCCTGACTTTC. Translating it yields CASSLGGAGANVLTF. The whole variable domain, filled in from reference TRBV7-2 and TRBJ2-6, reads GAGVSQSPSNKVTEKGKDVELRCDPISGHTALYWYRQSLGQGLEFLIYFQGNSAPDKSGLPSDRFSAERTGGSVSTLTIQRTQQEDSAVYLCASSLGGAGANVLTFGAGSRLTVL.

The chain couples TRBV7-2 to TRBJ2-5, with a possible D match to TRBD2 (7 bases). Deletions cut 5 bases from V and 4 bases from J, with 20 bases between. CDR3 length: 16 residues. Per the germline V gene, CDR1 is SGHTA and CDR2 is FQGNSA. In nucleotides, the CDR3 is TGTGCCAGCAGCGAGCGGTTTAGGGGGGGCAGAGAGACCCAGTACTTC. Protein product: CASSERFRGGRETQYF.

The CDR3 region has the DNA TGTGCCAGCAGTTCGGGACAGCGAACCGGCCCCCAGCATTTT. Protein: CASSSGQRTGPQHF. The chain recombines TRBV27 with TRBJ1-5; 7 positions match TRBD1. Looked up from germline, CDR1 is MNHEY and CDR2 is SMNVEV (reference sequence). This CDR3 has 14 amino acids. Losses at the gene ends were 4 bases for V and 10 bases for J; bases not matched to a gene: 10.

This chain links TRBV7-9 with TRBJ2-3; 8 nucleotides agree with TRBD2. The length of the CDR3 is 16 residues. V trimming: 5 bases; J trimming: 2 bases; junction bases outside the gene matches: 9. Per germline, CDR1 SEHNR and CDR2 FQNEAQ (reference sequence). The CDR3 DNA follows: TGTGCCAGCAGCCAGCAGGCGGGGGGTGCCACAGATACGCAGTATTTT. Encoded protein: CASSQQAGGATDTQYF.

V and J are TRBV7-2 and TRBJ2-3, with 7 positions matching TRBD2. Germline V CDR1 and CDR2: SGHTA, FQGNSA. This CDR3 contains 14 residues. J gave up 7 bases and V 3 bases, and 7 bases lay outside the gene matches. The CDR3 is CASSFPTSKNTQYF. In nucleotides, the CDR3 is TGTGCCAGCAGCTTCCCGACTAGCAAAAATACGCAGTATTTT.

The chain carries TRBV6-2 or TRBV6-3 and TRBJ2-3, with D possibly TRBD2 on 6 matching bases. The CDR3 consists of 12 residues. The V gene's germline CDR1 is MNHEY and CDR2 SVGEGT. V dropped 2 bases and J dropped 10 bases, with 10 bases sitting between them. For the CDR3, the DNA is TGTGCCAGCAGTTACGCGGGGCGCTCGCAGTATTTT. Translated, it gives CASSYAGRSQYF.